This TCR beta chain is drawn from a study of blood T cell repertoires in COVID-19. The germline V gene has CDR1 GTSNPN and CDR2 SVGIG (reference sequence). The CDR3 extends over 14 amino acids. As regards this clone: At one boundary the junction diverges from the germline segment, which might be a read error.

Here immunoSEQ multiplex PCR was the method, and the copy in TCRdb shows in-frame clones only, minus some. This table holds around 200,000 clones, about nine tenths found once. Material: peripheral blood. The rearrangement links TRBV30 to TRBJ1-1, with no clear D. This clonotype was sampled from a man between 18 and 29 years old with active or convalescent COVID-19. CDR3 sequence: CAWNFRLRASDFFF. Written as DNA, the CDR3 is TGTGCCTGGAATTTTCGGCTACGTGCATCGGACTTTTTTTTT.